This T cell receptor (beta chain) was profiled in a study of T cells in Graves' hyperthyroidism and ophthalmopathy. Study results and limitations: Classification by a 13 V-J model distinguished ophthalmopathy from stable hyperthyroidism.

In the case of this clonotype: As yet, its antigen is unknown.

This CDR3 has 14 amino acids. V lost 1 base, J lost 0 bases, and 6 bases lay in between. Germline V gene sequence: CDR1 SGHAT, CDR2 FQDESV (reference sequence). The CDR3 regions of TCR beta were amplified from RNA transcripts. During a first-round RT-PCR of the TCR CDR3, the HTBI primer set was used. TCRdb re-analysed the multiplex PCR reads in MiXCR, keeping a single row per CDR3 protein. The sample holds 90,000 to 120,000 distinct CDR3 sequences, 15% to 20% seen once. A roughly 10 ml volume of fresh peripheral blood provided the PBMCs. Sample: blood. The gene calls are TRBV11-1 and TRBJ1-1, with D unresolved. This clonotype was obtained from a woman aged 50 to 65 with Graves' hyperthyroidism. CDR3 sequence (DNA): TGTGCCAGCAGCTTAGGAAGCGTGAACACTGAAGCTTTCTTT. It specifies CASSLGSVNTEAFF.